This T cell receptor beta chain was documented in a study of technical replicates of blood from several donors (dated by TCRdb to 2016 to 2017). The library came from the immunoSEQ multiplex PCR assay. Entries here come from immuneACCESS through TCRdb and include only in-frame sequences with V and J called. Some clones fail to appear in such tables; in the studies checked, an unresolved V gene covers under half of the shortfall, and the cause of the remainder is unknown. Recorded for this sample are more than 80,000 clones; roughly 96% of them occurred a single time. The ten largest make up approximately 0.3% of the sample. Details on this clone: The specificity of this receptor is unknown. Base qualities are not recorded, but no much larger clone differs from it by a single base.

A distance of 7 bases separates the germline ends of V and J, which lose 0 bases and 1 base respectively. Inclusive of the bounding cysteine and phenylalanine, the CDR3 is 13 residues long. Solely the CDR3 DNA is kept, with 39 bases framed from the first base. The germline V gene (reference sequence) specifies GTSNPN as CDR1 and SVGIG as CDR2. The V and J segments used are TRBV30 and TRBJ2-7; tentative D gene TRBD2, with 5 bases matching. The TCR was taken from a human donor in good health. Sequenced input: T cells isolated from PBMCs. The DNA sequence follows: TGTGCCTGGAGTGTACGCGGGTCCTACGAGCAGTACTTC. It translates as CAWSVRGSYEQYF. Where the CDR3 stops, the reference TRBV30 and TRBJ2-7 genes take over; the full variable domain is SQTIHQWPATLVQPVGSPLSLECTVEGTSNPNLYWYRQAAGRGLQLLFYSVGIGQISSEVPQNLSASRPQDRQFILSSKKLLLSDSGFYLCAWSVRGSYEQYFGPGTRLTVT.